The 5 T cell receptor beta chains given below trace back to one sample, sequenced in a study of cytomegalovirus exposure and HLA in healthy donors. The primer mix had 60 Vbeta and 13 Jbeta primers. Repertoires were generated with immunoSEQ multiplex PCR, while TCRdb's copy carries only in-frame clones and drops some. Of a few hundred thousand clones in the sample, over 70% were seen once. The material sequenced was PBMCs. All receptors derive from a girl aged 2-10 years in good health and CMV-seronegative.

The chain combines TRBV29-1 with TRBJ1-3, with unresolved D. The germline gives CDR1 SQVTM, CDR2 ANQGSEA. The CDR3 covers 12 residues. V was pared by 2 bases and J by 2 bases, with 4 bases between. The CDR3 loop reads CSVESAGNTIYF. The CDR3 DNA reads TGCAGCGTTGAATCGGCTGGAAACACCATATATTTT.

The chain employs TRBV5-6 and TRBJ2-1; D is perhaps TRBD2 (6 bases). The CDR3 is made up of 18 amino acids. The V gene lost 0 bases and the J gene lost 8 bases, with 24 bases spanning the gap. CDR1 is SGHDT, CDR2 YYEEEE, per germline. DNA for the CDR3: TGTGCCAGCAGCTTGGGGGCCGGGAGTACCCTTTATGGCGATGAGCAGTTCTTC. Its translation is CASSLGAGSTLYGDEQFF.

This rearrangement joins TRBV10-3 to TRBJ1-1; possible D gene TRBD1, 5 bases. This CDR3 comprises 13 residues. The V end lost 5 bases, the J end lost 5 bases, and 12 bases lay between the germline ends. The germline gives CDR1 ENHRY, CDR2 SYGVKD. The CDR3 loop is CAISQTEPTEAFF. CDR3 DNA: TGTGCCATCAGTCAGACAGAGCCAACTGAAGCTTTCTTT.

The rearrangement links TRBV18 to TRBJ1-1; D gene unclear. Germline loops: CDR1 KGHSH, CDR2 LQKENI. This CDR3 is 13 amino acids long. V lost 3 bases and J 0 bases, leaving 5 bases between the germline ends. The DNA for the CDR3 is TGTGCCAGCTCACCCGCTATGAACACTGAAGCTTTCTTT. This codes for CASSPAMNTEAFF.

The chain joins TRBV27 to TRBJ2-1, with 9 bases aligning to TRBD1. Germline trimming cut 4 bases from V and 7 bases from J; bases unmatched to any gene: 5. Germline loops: CDR1 MNHEY, CDR2 SMNVEV (reference sequence). The CDR3 loop spans 14 amino acids. This CDR3 reads CASSYGQGRNEQFF. CDR3 nucleotides: TGTGCCAGCAGTTATGGACAGGGGCGTAATGAGCAGTTCTTC.